These 5 T cell receptor beta chains were sequenced from one sample in a study of control samples from healthy donors and cancer patients. Sequencing was performed with immunoSEQ multiplex PCR; in TCRdb, only in-frame clones are kept and a portion is missing. The sample has about 120,000 clones, roughly 90% seen once. The sample consisted of blood. All receptors come from a middle-aged man in good health.

The chain couples TRBV5-4 to TRBJ2-1, with 8 nucleotides matching TRBD1. The CDR3 sequence is 17 residues long. Germline V CDR1 and CDR2: SGHNT, YYREEE (reference sequence). The junction had 9 bases not matched to a gene; V was cut back by 0 bases and J by 4 bases. DNA for the CDR3: TGTGCCAGCAGCTTGGTGGTCGCGGGACAGGTGTACAATGAGCAGTTCTTC. Protein product: CASSLVVAGQVYNEQFF.

The chain has TRBV6-5 and TRBJ1-1; D is unresolved. Germline loops: CDR1 MNHEY, CDR2 SVGAGI. The CDR3 covers 13 residues. Deletions cut 6 bases from V and 2 bases from J, with 10 bases between. CDR3 DNA sequence: TGTGCCAGCAGGGAGTTGCTAAACACTGAAGCTTTCTTT. Protein: CASRELLNTEAFF.

This clone has only one observation. CDR3 nucleotides: TGTGCCAGCAGCCTCAGAGGGTTGGCTTTCTTT. Protein sequence: CASSLRGLAFF. The chain is built from TRBV7-2 and TRBJ1-1; D ambiguous. Trimming cost V 5 bases and J 11 bases, with 12 bases left between them. In germline, CDR1 is SGHTA, CDR2 FQGNSA. The CDR3 covers 11 residues.

In the case of this clone: The sample contains more than one DNA sequence encoding this CDR3. The chain is built from TRBV19 and TRBJ1-4; D remains ambiguous. Per germline, CDR1 LNHDA and CDR2 SQIVND (reference sequence). This CDR3 region has 14 residues. Between the trimmed V and J ends, which lost 5 bases and 0 bases, there was a span of 7 bases. The CDR3 nucleotides read TGTGCCAGTAGTTGGGGTACAACTAATGAAAAACTGTTTTTT. This encodes CASSWGTTNEKLFF.

The chain is built from TRBV2 and TRBJ1-2; a possible D gene is TRBD1 (5 bases). From germline, CDR1 is SNHLY and CDR2 FYNNEI. The CDR3 covers 14 residues. V was clipped by 4 bases and J by 4 bases, with 13 bases between them. The CDR3 spells CASSGRGGPYGYTF. The CDR3, as DNA: TGTGCCAGCAGTGGACGCGGGGGACCCTATGGCTACACCTTC.